The entry below describes one TCR beta chain. Its recognized antigen is unknown. No much larger clone exists at a distance of one base, and base qualities are not known. At the junction V is shortened by 4 bases and J by 3 bases; bases outside the gene matches: 8. The CDR3 numbers 15 residues from cysteine through phenylalanine. Only the CDR3 DNA stays, 45 bases, in frame from base 1. In the germline V gene, CDR1 corresponds to MGHDK and CDR2 to SYGVNS. These data are taken from a study of graft-versus-host responses after intestinal transplantation (dated by TCRdb to about 2021). Background on the whole study: The transplants that recipients got were multivisceral, liver-intestinal, or isolated intestinal. All recipients received anti-thymocyte globulin induction followed by maintenance tacrolimus and steroids for about three years. Bulk TCR-beta CDR3 sequencing was used to track graft-versus-host and host-versus-graft alloreactive T cell clones in the graft, circulation and bone marrow after intestinal transplantation. To identify alloreactive clones, pre-transplant mixed lymphocyte reaction products were sequenced and compared with unstimulated pre-transplant donor and recipient T cells. The cohort enrolled 24 intestinal transplant recipients, one of whom was a retransplant, and a few patients without pretransplant specimens were excluded. Donor T cell macrochimerism was defined as a peak of at least 4% donor T cells among recipient peripheral blood mononuclear cells. Rather than going through the commercial service, samples from a few later patients were sequenced in-house on an Illumina MiSeq and processed with MiXCR.

Study-wide findings and limitations: In the allografts of patients with donor T cell macrochimerism, GvH to HvG T cell clonal ratios were high. Early after transplant, peak levels of circulating GvH clones were associated with declines in HvG clones. GvH clones were detected in recipient bone marrow, and some appeared earlier in ileal mucosa or blood, consistent with an intestinal mucosal origin. The conclusions were limited by the relatively low number and heterogeneity of the intestinal transplant patients.

The time point label, read with the paper, signifies: cells obtained before transplantation from donor or recipient. CD3+CD4+ and CD3+CD8+ populations were FACS-sorted from unstimulated pre-transplant donor and recipient cells taken from spleen or lymph nodes. The protocol used for the library was the immunoSEQ multiplex PCR assay. For most patients, genomic DNA was isolated using the Qiagen DNeasy Blood and Tissue Kit and was shipped frozen to Adaptive Biotechnologies for TCR sequencing. For most patients, high-throughput TCR-beta CDR3 sequencing of genomic DNA was performed by Adaptive Biotechnologies. Processing in the source paper ran as follows. TCR sequencing data for roughly 20 patients were retrieved from Adaptive's ImmunoSEQ software; three other patients were processed with MiXCR and VDJtools. CD4 versus CD8 sorting errors were corrected by removing sequences found in both subsets at a frequency ratio below 5:1. CDR3 nucleotide sequences shared between donor and recipient were removed because the origin of such sequences could not be assigned. Alloreactive clones required at least 2-fold expansion over unstimulated cells and minimum CFSE-low frequency of 0.002% (template counts) or 0.001% (read counts). A clone was considered mappable if detected in the sequenced pre-transplant spleen, lymph node, or MLR CFSE-low populations of the donor or recipient. Cumulative frequency of alloreactive clones was calculated as a percentage of all sequences weighted by copy number. TCRdb re-hosts the immuneACCESS table, in-frame sequences only. Its copies lack some clones; in the studies checked, an unresolved V gene accounts for under half of them, and the cause for the rest is not known. V and J calls plus clone size are reproduced from that table; the DNA served to infer D and trimming. For this sample the table gives tens of thousands of clones, of which about 91% were detected only once. Clones ranked in the top ten supply approximately 0.54% of the sample.

The chain is encoded by TRBV25-1 joined to TRBJ1-1, and TRBD1 matches 7 of the central bases. The source was unstimulated CD8+ T cells sorted from spleen or lymph node cells, collected before intestinal transplant. The source is a human donor who received an intestinal transplant. The nucleotides read TGTGCCAGCAGTGTCCTCCAGGGGGACGACACTGAAGCTTTCTTT. Its coded protein is CASSVLQGDDTEAFF.